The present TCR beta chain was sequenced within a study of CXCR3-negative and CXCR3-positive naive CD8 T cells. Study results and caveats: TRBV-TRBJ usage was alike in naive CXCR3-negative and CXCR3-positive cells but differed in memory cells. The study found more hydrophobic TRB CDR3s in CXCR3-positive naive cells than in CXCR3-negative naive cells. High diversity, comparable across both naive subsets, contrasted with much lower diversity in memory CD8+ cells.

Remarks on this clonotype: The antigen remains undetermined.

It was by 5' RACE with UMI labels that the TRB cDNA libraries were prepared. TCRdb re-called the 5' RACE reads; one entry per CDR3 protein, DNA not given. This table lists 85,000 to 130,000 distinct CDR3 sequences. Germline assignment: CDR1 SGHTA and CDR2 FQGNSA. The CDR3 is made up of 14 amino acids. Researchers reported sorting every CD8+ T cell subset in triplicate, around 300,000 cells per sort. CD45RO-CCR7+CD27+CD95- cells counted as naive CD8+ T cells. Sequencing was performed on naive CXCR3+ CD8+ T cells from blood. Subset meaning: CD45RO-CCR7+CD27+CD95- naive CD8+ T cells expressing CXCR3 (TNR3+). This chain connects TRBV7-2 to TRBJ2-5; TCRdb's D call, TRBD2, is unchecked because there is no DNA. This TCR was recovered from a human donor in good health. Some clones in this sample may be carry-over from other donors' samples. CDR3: CASSSQLASETQYF.